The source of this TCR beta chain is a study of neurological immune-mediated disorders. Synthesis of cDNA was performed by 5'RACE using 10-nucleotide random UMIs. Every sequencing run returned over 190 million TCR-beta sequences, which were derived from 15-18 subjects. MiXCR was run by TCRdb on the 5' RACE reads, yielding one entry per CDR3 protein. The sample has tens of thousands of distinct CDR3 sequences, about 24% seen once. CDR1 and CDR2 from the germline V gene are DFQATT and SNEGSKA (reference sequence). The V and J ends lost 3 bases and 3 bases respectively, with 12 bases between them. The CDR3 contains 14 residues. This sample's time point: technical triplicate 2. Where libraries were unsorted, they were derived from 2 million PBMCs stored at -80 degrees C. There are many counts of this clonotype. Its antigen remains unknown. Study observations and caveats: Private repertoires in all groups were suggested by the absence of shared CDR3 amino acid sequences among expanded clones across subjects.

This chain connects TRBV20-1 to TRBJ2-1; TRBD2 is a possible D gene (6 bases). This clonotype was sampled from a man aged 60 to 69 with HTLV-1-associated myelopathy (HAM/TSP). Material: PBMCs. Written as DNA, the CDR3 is TGCAGTGCTAGCTCTGGCGGGGTCTACAATGAGCAGTTCTTC. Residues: CSASSGGVYNEQFF.